This TCR beta chain is from a study of T cell responses to AZD1222 COVID-19 vaccine. Worth noting for this clone: What it recognizes is unknown.

Study conclusions and caveats: Possibly, clonal diversity was underestimated; donors were largely white British and included more females.

Repertoires were generated with immunoSEQ multiplex PCR, while TCRdb's copy carries only in-frame clones and drops some. The table includes over 100,000 clones, around 90% detected once. The sample was peripheral blood, taken 28 days after the second AZD1222 dose. This sequence was found in an adult who received the AZD1222 COVID-19 vaccine.

The CDR3 loop reads CASSLAGPNQPQHF. Here the CDR3 DNA reads TGTGCCAGCAGCTTAGCAGGGCCCAATCAGCCCCAGCATTTT. The chain couples TRBV7-2 to TRBJ1-5, with D unclear. The germline V gene encodes CDR1 SGHTA and CDR2 FQGNSA. The CDR3 covers 14 residues. Trimming took off 0 bases at V and 3 bases at J, with 6 bases between the two ends.